The 20 T cell receptor beta chains presented below share a single source sample, sequenced in a study of T cells after yellow fever vaccination. TCRdb reanalysed the 5' RACE reads using MiXCR and keeps one entry per CDR3 protein. The sample consists of approximately 550,000 distinct CDR3 sequences, under 25% of them appearing once. The specimen was PBMCs, collected 15 days after the yellow fever booster vaccination. These receptors all stem from a young man who received the YFV17D yellow fever vaccine.

This chain connects TRBV7-2 to TRBJ1-6, with D uncertain. This CDR3 has 15 residues. Per germline, CDR1 SGHTA and CDR2 FQGNSA. The V gene lost 5 bases and the J gene lost 7 bases, with 15 bases spanning the gap. The CDR3 sequence is CASSADPARNSPLHF. The DNA of the CDR3 is TGTGCCAGCAGCGCCGACCCGGCGAGGAATTCACCCCTCCACTTT.

In its sample, this clonotype was seen a few times. The rearrangement links TRBV29-1 to TRBJ1-2; TRBD1 might be the D (5 bases). V was shortened by 3 bases and J by 2 bases, with 7 bases between the two germline ends. This CDR3 has 12 amino acids. CDR1 and CDR2 (germline): SQVTM, ANQGSEA. DNA of the CDR3: TGCAGCGTTGATGAGGGGAACTATGGCTACACCTTC. This sequence encodes CSVDEGNYGYTF.

There are a few counts of this clonotype. The chain uses TRBV27 and TRBJ2-7; the match to TRBD1 covers 9 bases. The CDR3 extends over 15 amino acids. V lost 5 bases and J lost 3; bases outside the gene matches: 8. The germline V gene encodes CDR1 MNHEY and CDR2 SMNVEV (reference sequence). The CDR3, as DNA: TGTGCCAGCAGTCCCTCCCTGACAGGGGGCTACGAGCAGTACTTC. Translating gives CASSPSLTGGYEQYF.

The chain couples TRBV4-3 to TRBJ2-6; no firm D call. This CDR3 comprises 16 residues. Germline CDR1 LGHNA, CDR2 YSLEER. The ends were cut back, 1 base at V and 3 bases at J, with 10 bases in the middle. The CDR3, as DNA: TGCGCCAGCAGCCAAGGGTGGGGTGTTGGGGCCAACGTCCTGACTTTC. Translating it yields CASSQGWGVGANVLTF.

CDR3 DNA sequence: TGCAGCGTTGTACCAGCGGGAATCGAAGAGACCCAGTACTTC. This encodes CSVVPAGIEETQYF. This chain links TRBV29-1 with TRBJ2-5; 7 bases fit TRBD2. Germline loops: CDR1 SQVTM, CDR2 ANQGSEA. V gave up 4 bases and J gave up 3 bases; unmatched junction bases: 8. The CDR3 loop spans 14 amino acids.

The chain combines TRBV5-1 with TRBJ2-3, with 7 nucleotides matching TRBD1. Unmatched junction bases numbered 5, after V lost 3 bases and J lost 1 base. Germline loops: CDR1 SGHRS, CDR2 YFSETQ. The CDR3 has 15 amino acids. CDR3 nucleotides: TGCGCCAGCAGCTGGGGACAGTTTGGCACAGATACGCAGTATTTT. As protein: CASSWGQFGTDTQYF.

This chain joins TRBV10-3 and TRBJ2-5; 9 bases fit TRBD2. CDR3 length: 16 amino acids. CDR1 and CDR2 from the germline V gene are ENHRY and SYGVKD. With V trimmed by 3 bases and J by 5 bases, 10 bases remained unmatched. CDR3 nucleotide sequence: TGTGCCATCAGTGACTCTTTTCGTGCGGGAGGGGAGACCCAGTACTTC. Its protein is CAISDSFRAGGETQYF.

This clonotype was seen only a few times. CDR3 DNA sequence: TGTGCCAGCAGCCTATCTCAGGGTGCTGAAGCTTTCTTT. This encodes CASSLSQGAEAFF. The J gene is TRBJ1-1, the V gene TRBV9, with D perhaps matching TRBD1 (5 bases). The CDR3 totals 13 residues. CDR1 SGDLS and CDR2 YYNGEE come from the germline V gene. V lost 4 bases to trimming and J lost 6 bases, with 13 bases between them.

This clonotype was counted between two and nine times. The chain links TRBV7-2 to TRBJ2-3; D call uncertain. This CDR3 is 14 amino acids long. Germline CDR1 is SGHTA and CDR2 is FQGNSA. V lost 2 bases to trimming and J lost 6 bases, with 12 bases between them. The CDR3 DNA sequence: TGTGCCAGCAGCTTACGCCCAATCGCTGATACGCAGTATTTT. Encoded protein: CASSLRPIADTQYF.

The sample holds a few counts of this clonotype. V usage is TRBV28 and J usage is TRBJ2-7, with TRBD1 as a possible D gene (6 bases). Trimming cost V 5 bases and J 4 bases, with 12 bases left between them. CDR3 length: 13 residues. Germline CDR1 and CDR2: MDHEN and SYDVKM. The CDR3 spells CASSEGGRYEQYF. DNA for the CDR3: TGTGCCAGCAGTGAAGGGGGTCGGTACGAGCAGTACTTC.

This clonotype has just a few counts. The genes are TRBV9 and TRBJ2-2, with unresolved D. Germline CDR1 SGDLS, CDR2 YYNGEE. V shed 0 bases and J shed 3 bases, with 6 bases lying between them. The CDR3 sequence is 14 residues long. This CDR3 reads CASSVDPDTGELFF. CDR3 sequence (DNA): TGTGCCAGCAGCGTAGATCCGGACACCGGGGAGCTGTTTTTT.

The chain has TRBV20-1 and TRBJ2-3; 10 bases align to TRBD2. V shed 3 bases, J shed 6 bases, and the junction held 6 bases outside the gene matches. This CDR3 comprises 14 residues. CDR1 is DFQATT, CDR2 SNEGSKA, per germline (reference sequence). The CDR3 sequence: CSARALAGADTQYF. CDR3 in DNA: TGCAGTGCTAGGGCTCTAGCGGGAGCTGATACGCAGTATTTT.

The sample holds a few counts of this clonotype. This chain uses TRBV10-3 with TRBJ2-3; 13 positions agree with TRBD2. Per germline, CDR1 ENHRY and CDR2 SYGVKD. Unmatched junction bases numbered 2, after V lost 6 bases and J lost 2 bases. The CDR3 sequence is 15 residues long. The DNA for the CDR3 is TGTGCCATCAGCGGGACTAGCGGGAACACAGATACGCAGTATTTT. This codes for CAISGTSGNTDTQYF.

V and J are TRBV7-2 and TRBJ2-7; 7 nucleotides match TRBD1. The germline V gene encodes CDR1 SGHTA and CDR2 FQGNSA. After removal of 4 bases from V and 3 bases from J, the junction contained 12 bases not matched to a gene. The CDR3 covers 16 residues. This CDR3 reads CASSWTFRDSSYEQYF. CDR3 DNA: TGTGCCAGCAGCTGGACCTTCCGGGACAGTAGCTACGAGCAGTACTTC.

This clonotype showed up just a few times. The chain employs TRBV5-1 and TRBJ1-1, with D possibly being TRBD1 (6 bases). CDR3 length: 14 residues. V was shortened by 4 bases and J by 1 base, with 11 bases between the two germline ends. Germline values: CDR1 SGHRS, CDR2 YFSETQ. The CDR3 protein is CASSIQGPNTEAFF. The CDR3 DNA is TGCGCCAGCAGCATACAGGGCCCGAACACTGAAGCTTTCTTT.

This clonotype was seen a handful of times. This chain uses TRBV20-1 with TRBJ2-7; 12 bases line up with TRBD2. The CDR3 has 13 residues. The junction had 6 bases not matched to a gene; V was cut back by 6 bases and J by 6 bases. Germline-derived CDR1 and CDR2 are DFQATT and SNEGSKA (reference sequence). CDR3 region: CSALTSGRGEQYF. For the CDR3, the DNA is TGCAGTGCCCTGACTAGCGGGAGAGGCGAGCAGTACTTC.

V usage is TRBV9 and J usage is TRBJ2-5, with 7 positions matching TRBD2. CDR3 size: 13 residues. Germline V gene data show CDR1 as SGDLS and CDR2 as YYNGEE. With V trimmed by 4 bases and J by 5 bases, 5 bases remained unmatched. The CDR3 loop reads CASSPHGRETQYF. CDR3 coding DNA: TGTGCCAGCAGCCCCCACGGGAGGGAGACCCAGTACTTC.

The J gene is TRBJ2-7, the V gene TRBV2; TRBD1 or TRBD2 may be the D gene (6 bases each). The CDR3 is 14 residues long. Germline assignment: CDR1 SNHLY and CDR2 FYNNEI. V shed 3 bases and J shed 6 bases, with 15 bases lying between them. CDR3 coding DNA: TGTGCCAGCAGTGATGGGGGGCGCGCGGGCGAGCAGTACTTC. Translation gives CASSDGGRAGEQYF.

The J gene is TRBJ2-5, the V gene TRBV9, with 7 bases identical to TRBD2. Unmatched junction bases numbered 11, after V lost 3 bases and J lost 3 bases. The CDR3 spans 16 residues. Germline CDR1 and CDR2: SGDLS and YYNGEE. Here the CDR3 DNA reads TGTGCCAGCAGCGCCTGGGAGGGCCTCGGGGAAGAGACCCAGTACTTC. Translating it yields CASSAWEGLGEETQYF.

The CDR3 DNA reads TGTGCCAGCAGCTGGCGGGGGGGGCTGGACGAAAAACTGTTTTTT. Its protein product is CASSWRGGLDEKLFF. The chain joins TRBV7-9 to TRBJ1-4, with a possible D match to TRBD1 (6 bases). Germline V gene data show CDR1 as SEHNR and CDR2 as FQNEAQ (reference sequence). The CDR3 is 15 residues long. Trimming pared 4 bases from V and 8 bases from J, leaving 17 bases between.